This TCR beta chain stems from a study of post-analysis software for immune sequencing data (dated by TCRdb to 2015 to 2017). In the study overall: Recorded disease courses included relapsing-remitting, secondary progressive and progressive-relapsing multiple sclerosis, with some patients lacking subtype annotation. The patient repertoires were compared against approximately eleven previously published healthy control repertoires obtained from donors aged roughly 6 to 28 years. A subset of samples was prepared in parallel using single-end sample barcoding, then pooled and co-amplified after Illumina adapter ligation.

Counted from cysteine to phenylalanine, this CDR3 has 14 amino acids. Here the CDR3 DNA is all that survives: 42 bases in frame from base 1. Via the germline V gene, CDR1 is SQVTM and CDR2 ANQGSEA. Broad study findings and their caveats: Multiple sclerosis patients had significantly lower normalized Chao1 diversity than controls, a result that suggests substantial peripheral T-cell clonal expansion. The multiple sclerosis patient group was slightly younger than the control group. When samples were clustered directly using the F measure, samples prepared in the same batch co-clustered strongly, which prompted a batch-effect correction. Patients showed significantly higher frequencies than controls for a handful of TRBV segments, among them TRBV5-6, TRBV5-1 and TRBV20-1.

To prepare the library, PCR was applied. The instrument was an Illumina HiSeq 2500. To reduce PCR and sequencing biases, unique molecular identifiers were incorporated into the TCR beta cDNA libraries. Approximately 500,000 cDNA molecules were obtained per 1 to 10 million input T cells, so each molecule approximated one T cell. The same protocol used for the earlier healthy control dataset was applied to prepare and sequence the patient libraries. Within a given batch, samples were prepared together, multiplexed and sequenced on the same HiSeq lane. In the source study's methods: MIGEC handled the raw barcoded reads, throwing out single-read molecular identifier groups before consensus assembly and CDR3 extraction. Clonotype tables were post-analysed with VDJtools, normalizing diversity by down-sampling all datasets to the smallest sample size. In repertoire overlap clustering, CDR3 amino acid sequences, but not nucleotide sequences, were matched to correct batch-related cross-sample contamination. Using fastp at Q25 and MiXCR, TCRdb reprocessed the public reads and kept productive beta chains. Rows with a matching CDR3 protein are joined into one entry that keeps the most common DNA and genes. None of the V and J calls come from the authors' own analysis; TCRdb made them. For this sample the table gives about 820,000 distinct CDR3 sequences, of which 53% were detected only once. The ten largest clones capture under 6% of the sample.

To demonstrate the VDJtools post-analysis software, the study profiled TCR beta repertoires from the peripheral blood of about 13 young patients with multiple sclerosis. The multiple sclerosis patients were children and adolescents between about 6 and 16 years of age. With respect to this clonotype: Its target antigen remains unknown. Base qualities are not recorded, but no much larger clone differs from it by a single base.

The sequence joins TRBV29-1 to TRBJ2-7, with no confidently assigned D gene. The end of the DNA fits TRBJ2-5 better, so the J call may be wrong. The sequence was obtained from a girl aged 5 to 17 with multiple sclerosis. The sample comprised blood. The DNA sequence is TGCAGCGTTGAAGAGATCGCGGCTCGAGCGACCCAGTACTTC. Translated, it reads CSVEEIAARATQYF.